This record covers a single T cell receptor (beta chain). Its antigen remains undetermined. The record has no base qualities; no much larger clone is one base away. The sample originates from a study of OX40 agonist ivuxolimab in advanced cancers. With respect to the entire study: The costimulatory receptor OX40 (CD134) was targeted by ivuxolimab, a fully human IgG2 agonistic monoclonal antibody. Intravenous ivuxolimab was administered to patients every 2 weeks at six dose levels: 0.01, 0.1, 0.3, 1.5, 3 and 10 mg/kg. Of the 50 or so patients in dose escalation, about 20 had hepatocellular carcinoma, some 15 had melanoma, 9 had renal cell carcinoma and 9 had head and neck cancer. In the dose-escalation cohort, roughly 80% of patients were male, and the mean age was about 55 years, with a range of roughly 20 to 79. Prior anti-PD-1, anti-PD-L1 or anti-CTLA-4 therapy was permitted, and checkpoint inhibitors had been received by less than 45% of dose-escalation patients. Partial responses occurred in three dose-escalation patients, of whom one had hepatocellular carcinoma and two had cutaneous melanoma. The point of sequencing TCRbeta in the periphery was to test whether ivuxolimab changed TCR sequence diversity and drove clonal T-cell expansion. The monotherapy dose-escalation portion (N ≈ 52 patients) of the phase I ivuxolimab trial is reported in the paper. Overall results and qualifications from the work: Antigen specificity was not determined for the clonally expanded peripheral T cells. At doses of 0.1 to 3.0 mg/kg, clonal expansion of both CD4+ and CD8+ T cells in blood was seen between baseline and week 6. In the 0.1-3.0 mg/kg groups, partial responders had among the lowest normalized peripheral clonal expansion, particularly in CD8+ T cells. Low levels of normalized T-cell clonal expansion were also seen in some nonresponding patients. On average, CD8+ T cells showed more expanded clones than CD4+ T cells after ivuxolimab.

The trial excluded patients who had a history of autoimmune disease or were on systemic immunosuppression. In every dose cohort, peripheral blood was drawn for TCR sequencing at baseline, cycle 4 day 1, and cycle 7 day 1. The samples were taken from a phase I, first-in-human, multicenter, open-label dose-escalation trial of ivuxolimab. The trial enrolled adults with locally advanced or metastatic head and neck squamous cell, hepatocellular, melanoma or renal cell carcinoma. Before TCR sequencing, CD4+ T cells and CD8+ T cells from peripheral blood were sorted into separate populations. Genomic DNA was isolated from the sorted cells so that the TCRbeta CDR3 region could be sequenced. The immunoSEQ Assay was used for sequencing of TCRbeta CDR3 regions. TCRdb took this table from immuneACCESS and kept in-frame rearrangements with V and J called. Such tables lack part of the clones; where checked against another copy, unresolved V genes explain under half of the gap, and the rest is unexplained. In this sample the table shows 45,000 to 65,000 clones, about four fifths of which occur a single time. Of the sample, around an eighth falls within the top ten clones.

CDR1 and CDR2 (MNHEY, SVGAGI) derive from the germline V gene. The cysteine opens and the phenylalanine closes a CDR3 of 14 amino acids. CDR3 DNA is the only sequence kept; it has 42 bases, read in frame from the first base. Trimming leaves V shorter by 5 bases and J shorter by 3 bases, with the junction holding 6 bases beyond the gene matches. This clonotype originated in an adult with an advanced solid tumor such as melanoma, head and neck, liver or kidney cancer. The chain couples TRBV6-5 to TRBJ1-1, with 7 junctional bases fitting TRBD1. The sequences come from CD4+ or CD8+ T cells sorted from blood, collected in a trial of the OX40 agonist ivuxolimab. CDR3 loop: CASSRGGWDTEAFF. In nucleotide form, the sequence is TGTGCCAGCAGTCGAGGGGGCTGGGACACTGAAGCTTTCTTT.